The source of this T cell receptor beta chain is a study of shared clonotypes between healthy human individuals. The CDR3 consists of 15 residues. From germline, CDR1 is SGHNT and CDR2 YYREEE (reference sequence). V lost 4 bases, J lost 7 bases, and 18 bases lay in between. The data were produced by immunoSEQ multiplex PCR, yet TCRdb's version contains in-frame clones alone and is incomplete. Here the sample spans around 350,000 clones, around 70% being singletons. This clone was seen many times. The study separated CD4+ cells into CD45RA+ naive and CD45RA-negative memory subsets. This clonotype was obtained from a man aged 30 to 45 in good health. This chain joins TRBV5-4 and TRBJ2-1, with a weak D call TRBD2 (6 bases). Specimen: memory CD4+ T cells sorted from blood. Subset defined: CD45RA-negative fraction. For the CDR3, the DNA is TGTGCCAGCAGCCATGGGGGGACTGCAACAAATGAGCAGTTCTTC. Translation: CASSHGGTATNEQFF. Filled out from reference TRBV5-4 and TRBJ2-1, the complete variable domain reads ETGVTQSPTHLIKTRGQQVTLRCSSQSGHNTVSWYQQALGQGPQFIFQYYREEENGRGNFPPRFSGLQFPNYSSELNVNALELDDSALYLCASSHGGTATNEQFFGPGTRLTVL.